The sequence of this T cell receptor beta chain was determined in a study of cytomegalovirus exposure and HLA in healthy donors (TCRdb year 2017). Context from the whole study: According to an earlier analysis of a few hundred of the donors, some 180 million T cells yielded 90 million to 140 million unique TCR beta sequences and about 300 Gb of sequence data. An early release covering some 640 HLA-typed donors comprised about 300 gigabases of sequencing data and roughly 85 million unique TCR sequences. The genetic ancestry cluster associated with self-reported Caucasian donors included 80% to 90% of the roughly 360 genotyped donors. The study was designed to test whether signatures of past pathogen exposure could be identified by cataloging public T cell receptors. The study profiled the T cell repertoires of 500 to 800 subjects by immunosequencing and related them to cytomegalovirus serostatus. Along with the roughly 670-subject first cohort, a separate validation cohort of approximately 110 different subjects was used. High-throughput TCR immunosequencing, statistical association of individual TCRs with disease status, and machine learning were combined to predict cytomegalovirus infection status. A later analysis re-examined previously published TCR beta repertoires from 500 to 700 donors and added high-resolution HLA genotyping to investigate patterns of TCR occurrence. In the later analysis, no new phenotypic data were used to find candidate immune exposures; instead, reliance was placed on TCR beta sequences and their occurrence across donors. To decide whether each TCR beta V gene segment behaved as functional or pseudogenic, an earlier analysis of nearly 600 of the donors relied on high-throughput TCR beta sequencing. Donor age, sex, ethnicity and CMV serostatus were compiled alongside the repertoire data. A later genetic analysis took genome-wide SNP genotypes for about 55% of the 666 donors and used that subset as a discovery cohort. Every discovery cohort repertoire had been produced on one sequencing platform. Class I and class II HLA loci were covered by the typing at four-digit resolution. The number of typed donors differed by locus: about 620-640 for A, B, C, DRB1 and DQB1; some 500 for DQA1; approximately 600 for DPA1; and roughly 450 for DPB1. About five DR-DQ haplotypes were handled as single units for association and clustering because linkage in the cohort was strong. On average, 235,054 unique TCR beta nucleotide sequences were sequenced per donor among about 400 genotyped donors of the cohort, with about 17% of those sequences being non-productive.

Overall study results and their limits: In a later genetic analysis, a missense DCLRE1C variant was associated with V-gene and J-gene trimming of TCR beta chains, and the association was replicated in an independent cohort. A further reported finding was that TCR beta sequences accurately predicted the HLA-A and HLA-B alleles for most subjects in the first cohort. A cluster of highly shared sequence variants was judged likely to represent a technical artifact of the sequencing pipeline. The only immune exposure information available for the cohort was CMV serostatus. Broadly in line with IMGT annotations, most TCR beta V segments showed up in productive rearrangements about 90% or about 30% of the time in an earlier analysis of under 700 of the donors. Because counts were too low, approximately 18 rarely observed V segments, including chromosome 9 orphons, were excluded from the earlier analysis of some 540 of the donors. Roughly uniform sequencing depth across donors was assumed in presence/absence analyses, although this assumption may not hold. Some IMGT-functional V segments, including TRBV6-2 and TRBV6-3, could not be told apart with the 87-base-pair reads, so those segments were excluded. At a false discovery rate of 0.05, a later analysis linked approximately 18,000 TCR beta sequences to specific HLA alleles. In vitro tests confirmed that a few of the cytomegalovirus-associated TCR beta chains recognize cytomegalovirus antigens. A later analysis reported that several top co-occurrence clusters appeared linked to parvovirus B19, influenza, CMV and Epstein-Barr virus. In a later genetic analysis, fewer N-insertions in productive TCRs were reported among donors in an Asian-associated ancestry cluster than the roughly 640-donor mean. Most TCR sequences were observed very rarely across donors, whereas some public TCRs were present in many individuals. In a later analysis, HLA-associated TCR beta chains were found to be more clonally expanded and to have lower generation probabilities than equally common non-associated chains. HLA typing was unavailable for some donors at each locus, so association tests used only the typed subset. In this cohort, only TCR beta chains were sequenced, and detectable features were limited by the absence of alpha or paired-chain data. A total of 150 to 200 TCR beta chains were listed by the study as associated with cytomegalovirus. Correlated functional status among segregating V segments might reflect linkage disequilibrium, but an unknown experimental factor could not be ruled out. Most CMV-associated TCR beta chains appeared to be HLA-restricted in a later analysis, and the HLA associations seemed to be driven largely by CMV exposure. A later analysis found that TCR association rates varied across HLA loci, with DRB1 alleles showing the most associated TCRs and HLA-C alleles the fewest. According to the authors, the approach could potentially be generalized to other disease states and immunological phenotypes. When HLA alleles, especially DR and DQ, strongly co-occurred, TCR associations were difficult to assign to individual alleles. Cytomegalovirus status was reported to be diagnosed by the classifier with high specificity and sensitivity in both the original and validation cohorts.

About this clone: Its antigen specificity is not known. It has no much larger one-base neighbor in the sample; base qualities were not kept.

Relative to germline, V is 2 bases shorter and J is 3 bases shorter, with 11 bases between their ends. Per the germline V gene, WSHSY is the CDR1 and SAAADI is the CDR2. The CDR3 goes from the cysteine to the phenylalanine over 14 residues. Only CDR3 DNA is held: 42 bases, read in frame from base 1. Receptors were amplified or captured by the immunoSEQ multiplex PCR assay. For the multiplex PCR, a mixture combining 60 forward primers for TCR Vbeta segments and 13 reverse primers for TCR Jbeta segments was used. The CDR3 region of rearranged TCR beta genes was amplified from genomic DNA with a multiplex PCR assay. On the Illumina HiSeq System, the amplified TCR beta libraries were sequenced as 87-base-pair reads. The original methods were these. In a later analysis, around 80 million unique TCR beta chains were counted across the approximately 640 repertoires, and roughly 10 million of these chains were shared by at least two donors. Raw reads were error-corrected and collapsed into unique sequences with a nearest-neighbor algorithm that merged closely related sequences to remove PCR and sequencing errors. CDR3 sequences were aligned to IMGT reference sequences to assign V, D and J gene segments. Each retained sequence needed at least a six-nucleotide match to both a V gene segment and a J gene segment. Rearrangements were classified as productive when the CDR3 lacked stop codons and remained in frame with V and J, and all other rearrangements were classified as non-productive. Following IMGT convention, CDR3 was defined as the stretch from the second conserved V-encoded cysteine up to the conserved J-encoded phenylalanine. Sequences without an unambiguous match to a single V gene segment were excluded from the earlier analysis of almost 600 of the donors. In an earlier analysis of several hundred of the donors, V segments were called functional above 56.7% productive rearrangements and were called segregating when the between-donor standard deviation exceeded 5%. To diagnose cytomegalovirus status from the catalog of TCR beta chain sequences, a statistical classification framework was built. A later analysis assigned V and J genes by comparing TCR nucleotide sequences with IMGT/GENE-DB human TR gene sequences. Using the TCRdist pipeline, a later analysis assigned CDR3 sequences along with most-parsimonious VDJ recombination scenarios. In a later analysis, each TCR beta chain was defined by its CDR3 amino acid sequence together with its V-gene family, and reads lacking a unique V-gene family were excluded. As a way to deal with suspected cross-contamination and a sequencing artifact, a later analysis dropped approximately 590 nucleotide sequences that were highly shared and had low generation probability. In a later analysis, a clonal expansion index was calculated for each public chain from normalized within-repertoire ranks of inferred template counts. In a later analysis, generation probabilities were computed with a VDJ recombination model fitted to out-of-frame rearrangements, and the resulting probabilities were checked against IGoR. Hypergeometric tests were used in a later analysis to score TCR-TCR, TCR-HLA and TCR-CMV co-occurrence, with a repertoire-size bias correction applied to the TCR pairs. In a later analysis, false discovery rates were estimated by permuting HLA or CMV assignments 20 times. In a later analysis, co-occurring TCRs were grouped using DBSCAN, with TCRdist sequence similarity added in when clustering inside HLA-allele-positive subsets. Co-occurrence clustering excluded repertoires with fewer than 30,000 or more than 120,000 public chains, plus five with anomalous nucleotide sharing. In TCRdb, the immuneACCESS table is reduced to in-frame sequences with V and J assigned. These tables do not hold every clone; where another copy was compared, an unresolved V gene accounts for under half, and the others remain unexplained. V and J calls and clone size are copied from that table; D and trimming were computed from the DNA. This sample lists 25,000 to 30,000 clones; less than 70% were detected once. The ten largest clones represent around 43% of the sample.

The cohort consisted of 666 healthy bone marrow donors. Cohort members were all nominally healthy when sampled, although unrecorded immune exposures were likely present. The donor tested CMV seropositive and was one of the 289 seropositive cohort members. A peripheral blood sample was provided by each donor, and peripheral blood mononuclear cells were used for TCR beta sequencing. The Qiagen DNeasy Blood Extraction Kit was used to extract genomic DNA from the blood cell samples. Sequencing was performed on PBMCs. Recombination joined TRBV10-2 with TRBJ2-7, with TRBD2 as a weak D call on 6 bases. This clonotype originated in a male donor in good health and CMV-seropositive. The nucleotide sequence reads TGCGCCAGCAGTGAGCCGGGAGCATACTACGAGCAGTACTTC. Its amino acids are CASSEPGAYYEQYF.